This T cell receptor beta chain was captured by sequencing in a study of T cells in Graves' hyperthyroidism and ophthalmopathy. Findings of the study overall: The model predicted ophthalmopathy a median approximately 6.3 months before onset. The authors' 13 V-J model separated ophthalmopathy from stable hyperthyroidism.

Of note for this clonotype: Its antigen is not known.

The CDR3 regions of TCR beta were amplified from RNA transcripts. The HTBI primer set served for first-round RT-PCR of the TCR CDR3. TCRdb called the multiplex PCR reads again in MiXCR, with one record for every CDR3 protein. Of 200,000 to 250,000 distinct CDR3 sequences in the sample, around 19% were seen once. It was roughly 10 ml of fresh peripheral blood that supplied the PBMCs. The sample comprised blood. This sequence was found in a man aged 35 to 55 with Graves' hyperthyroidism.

CDR3 loop: CSARESGGDYEQYF. The CDR3 DNA reads as TGCAGTGCTAGAGAATCAGGGGGCGATTACGAGCAGTACTTC. This chain joins TRBV20-1 and TRBJ2-7; TRBD1 agrees at 8 bases. The CDR3 spans 14 residues. With 0 bases clipped from V and 4 bases from J, the junction kept 5 bases outside the gene matches. Germline V gene lookup returns CDR1 DFQATT and CDR2 SNEGSKA (reference sequence).